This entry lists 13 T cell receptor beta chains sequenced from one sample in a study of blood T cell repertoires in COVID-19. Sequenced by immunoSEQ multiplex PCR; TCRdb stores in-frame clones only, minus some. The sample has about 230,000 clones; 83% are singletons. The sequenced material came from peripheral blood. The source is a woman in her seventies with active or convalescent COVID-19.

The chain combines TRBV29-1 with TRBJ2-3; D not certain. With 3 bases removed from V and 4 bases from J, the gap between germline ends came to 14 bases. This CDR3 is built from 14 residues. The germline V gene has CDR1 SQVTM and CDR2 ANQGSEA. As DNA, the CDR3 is TGCAGCGTTGAGCCTCCCCTAAGTCCAGATACGCAGTATTTT. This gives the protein CSVEPPLSPDTQYF.

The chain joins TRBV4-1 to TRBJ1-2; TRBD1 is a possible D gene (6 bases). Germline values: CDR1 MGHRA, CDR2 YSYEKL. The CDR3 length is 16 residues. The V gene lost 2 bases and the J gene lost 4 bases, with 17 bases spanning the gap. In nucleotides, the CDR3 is TGCGCCAGCAGCCAACTTTGGACAGCTGACTCCTATGGCTACACCTTC. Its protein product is CASSQLWTADSYGYTF.

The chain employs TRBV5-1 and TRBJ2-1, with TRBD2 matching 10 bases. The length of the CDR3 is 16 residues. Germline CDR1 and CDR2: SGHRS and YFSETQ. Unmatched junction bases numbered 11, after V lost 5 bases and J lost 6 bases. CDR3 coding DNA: TGCGCCAGCAGTTCCCTAGCGGGGGTGGCCGTCAATGAGCAGTTCTTC. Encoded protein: CASSSLAGVAVNEQFF.

CDR3 in DNA: TGTGCCAGCTACCCTCAATCTTGGCCGGGAGCTTTCTTT. It yields the protein CASYPQSWPGAFF. This chain joins TRBV2 and TRBJ1-1; D is unclear. Germline CDR1 is SNHLY and CDR2 is FYNNEI. The V end lost 8 bases, the J end lost 10 bases, and 20 bases lay between the germline ends. The CDR3 loop spans 13 amino acids.

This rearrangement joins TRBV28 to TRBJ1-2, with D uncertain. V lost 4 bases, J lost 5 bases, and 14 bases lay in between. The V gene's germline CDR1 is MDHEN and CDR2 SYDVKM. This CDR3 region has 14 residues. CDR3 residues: CASSSAGGQYGYTF. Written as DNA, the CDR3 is TGTGCCAGCAGTTCGGCAGGAGGTCAGTATGGCTACACCTTC.

The DNA of the CDR3 is TGTGCCAGCGCCCAAGCGGGAGGTTCGGGGACCCAGTACTTC. As protein: CASAQAGGSGTQYF. This sequence joins TRBV3-1 (or the pseudogene TRBV3-2) and TRBJ2-5; 9 bases match TRBD2. Germline assignment: CDR1 LGHDT and CDR2 YNNKEL (reference sequence). This CDR3 is 14 amino acids long. With V trimmed by 8 bases and J by 7 bases, 11 bases remained unmatched.

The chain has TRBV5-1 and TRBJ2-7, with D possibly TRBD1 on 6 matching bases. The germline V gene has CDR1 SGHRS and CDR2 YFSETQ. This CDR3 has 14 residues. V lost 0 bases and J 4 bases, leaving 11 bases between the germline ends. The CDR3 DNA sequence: TGCGCCAGCAGCTTGGGGGCCAGGGGTTACGAGCAGTACTTC. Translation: CASSLGARGYEQYF.

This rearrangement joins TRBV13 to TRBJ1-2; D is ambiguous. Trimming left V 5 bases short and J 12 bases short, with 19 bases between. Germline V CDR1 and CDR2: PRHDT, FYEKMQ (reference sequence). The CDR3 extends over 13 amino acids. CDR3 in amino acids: CASSPSAPEENTF. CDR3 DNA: TGTGCCAGCAGCCCGAGTGCGCCAGAGGAGAACACCTTC.

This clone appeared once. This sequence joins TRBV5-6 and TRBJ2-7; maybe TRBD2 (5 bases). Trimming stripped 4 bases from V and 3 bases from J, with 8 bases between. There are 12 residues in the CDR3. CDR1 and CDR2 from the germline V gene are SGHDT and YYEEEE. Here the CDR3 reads CASSRGDYEQYF. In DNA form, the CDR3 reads TGTGCCAGCAGCCGGGGTGACTACGAGCAGTACTTC.

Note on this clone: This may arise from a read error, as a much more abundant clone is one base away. This CDR3 reads CASSATVNTEAFF. In nucleotides, the CDR3 is TGTGCCAGCAGCGCGACAGTGAACACTGAAGCTTTCTTT. This chain uses TRBV9 with TRBJ1-1, with D tentatively TRBD1 (5 bases). The V gene's germline CDR1 is SGDLS and CDR2 YYNGEE. V was pared by 3 bases and J by 0 bases, with 6 bases between. This CDR3 spans 13 amino acids.

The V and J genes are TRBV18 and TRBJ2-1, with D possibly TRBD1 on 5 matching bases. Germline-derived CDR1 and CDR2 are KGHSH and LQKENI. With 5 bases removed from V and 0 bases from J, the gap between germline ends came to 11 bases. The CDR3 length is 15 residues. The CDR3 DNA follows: TGTGCCAGCTCAGGGGCCGCGAGCTCCTACAATGAGCAGTTCTTC. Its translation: CASSGAASSYNEQFF.

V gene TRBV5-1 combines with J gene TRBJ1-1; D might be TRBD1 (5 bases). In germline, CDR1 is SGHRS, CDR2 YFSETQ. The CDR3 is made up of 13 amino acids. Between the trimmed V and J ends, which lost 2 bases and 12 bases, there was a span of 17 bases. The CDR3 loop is CASSFGVQGRPFF. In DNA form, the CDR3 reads TGCGCCAGCAGCTTTGGTGTGCAGGGTCGACCTTTCTTT.

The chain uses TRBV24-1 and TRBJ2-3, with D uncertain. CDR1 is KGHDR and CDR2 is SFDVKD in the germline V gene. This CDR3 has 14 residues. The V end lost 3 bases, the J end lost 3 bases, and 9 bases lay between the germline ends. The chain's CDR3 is CATSDPTATDTQYF. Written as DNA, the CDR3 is TGTGCCACCAGTGATCCGACTGCGACAGATACGCAGTATTTT.